This T cell receptor (beta chain) emerged from a study of response to subunit inactivated influenza vaccine. The study, taken as a whole, reports: The authors put forward the suggestion that each seasonal influenza vaccination may bring in only a limited number of new T cells.

TCRdb analysed the RT-PCR reads with MiXCR anew, one entry per CDR3 protein. The sample has fewer than 550,000 distinct CDR3 sequences; approximately 24% are singletons. This clonotype came up a few times. Antigen: not known. Sequenced material: CD4+ T cells sorted from PBMCs, taken about 5 days after vaccination. This TCR derives from a man over 45 who received an inactivated influenza vaccine.

CDR3 nucleotides: TGTGCCAGCAGCTTAGTACTCCAAGCCAATGAGCAGTTCTTC. Residues: CASSLVLQANEQFF. This chain joins TRBV7-9 and TRBJ2-1, with unresolved D. Trimming shortened V by 1 base and J by 6 bases, and 10 bases separated the two germline ends. CDR3 length: 14 residues. Germline assignment: CDR1 SEHNR and CDR2 FQNEAQ (reference sequence).